The 30 T cell receptor beta chains below come from one sample, sequenced in a study of OX40 agonist ivuxolimab in advanced cancers. The protocol was immunoSEQ multiplex PCR, while the TCRdb copy is restricted to in-frame clones and leaves out a portion. The sample has tens of thousands of clones; 83% are singletons. Sequencing used CD4+ or CD8+ T cells sorted from blood, obtained in a trial of the OX40 agonist ivuxolimab. The receptors were sampled from an adult with an advanced solid tumor such as melanoma, head and neck, liver or kidney cancer.

The rearrangement joins TRBV27 to TRBJ1-1; D is undetermined. Trimming stripped 0 bases from V and 1 base from J, with 9 bases between. Germline CDR1 and CDR2: MNHEY and SMNVEV (reference sequence). This CDR3 is 15 amino acids long. CDR3 sequence reads: CASSLSGQENTEAFF. The CDR3, as DNA: TGTGCCAGCAGTTTATCCGGTCAGGAGAACACTGAAGCTTTCTTT.

This sequence joins TRBV7-6 and TRBJ2-7, with D possibly matching TRBD2 (5 bases). Trimming removed 1 base at V and 4 bases at J, with 14 bases between. The CDR3 runs to 15 residues. Germline V gene lookup returns CDR1 SGHVS and CDR2 FNYEAQ. CDR3 sequence (DNA): TGTGCCAGCAGCTTAGGAGGGCCCGGAAATTACGAGCAGTACTTC. Encoded protein: CASSLGGPGNYEQYF.

The gene calls are TRBV7-6 and TRBJ1-6, with no clear D. In germline, CDR1 is SGHVS, CDR2 FNYEAQ. The CDR3 has 15 residues. V gave up 0 bases and J gave up 5 bases, with 8 bases separating them. CDR3 loop: CASSLAGRNNSPLHF. The CDR3 nucleotides are TGTGCCAGCAGCTTAGCGGGCCGAAATAATTCACCCCTCCACTTT.

The chain joins TRBV4-1 to TRBJ2-7; weak D call: TRBD2 (5 bases). Trimming stripped 1 base from V and 4 bases from J, with 14 bases between. Germline V gene data show CDR1 as MGHRA and CDR2 as YSYEKL. The CDR3 loop spans 15 amino acids. The CDR3 is CASSQVHPPGYEQYF. CDR3 in DNA: TGCGCCAGCAGCCAAGTGCACCCTCCGGGGTACGAGCAGTACTTC.

V and J are TRBV7-2 and TRBJ2-3, with 9 bases aligning to TRBD2. This CDR3 has 16 residues. Germline CDR1 SGHTA, CDR2 FQGNSA. Trimming cost V 0 bases and J 1 base; bases outside gene matches: 2. The CDR3 loop is CASSLAASGGTDTQYF. CDR3 in DNA: TGTGCCAGCAGCTTAGCGGCTAGCGGGGGCACAGATACGCAGTATTTT.

This chain uses TRBV19 with TRBJ2-1, with TRBD1 identical over 7 bases. The CDR3 runs to 14 residues. Trimming cost V 7 bases and J 3 bases; bases outside gene matches: 6. In germline, CDR1 is LNHDA, CDR2 SQIVND (reference sequence). CDR3 residues: CASTSTGNYNEQFF. CDR3 nucleotides: TGTGCCAGTACTTCGACAGGGAACTACAATGAGCAGTTCTTC. Full variable domain (outside the CDR3, taken from reference TRBV19 and TRBJ2-1): DGGITQSPKYLFRKEGQNVTLSCEQNLNHDAMYWYRQDPGQGLRLIYYSQIVNDFQKGDIAEGYSVSREKKESFPLTVTSAQKNPTAFYLCASTSTGNYNEQFFGPGTRLTVL.

The chain combines TRBV6-5 with TRBJ1-3; D not resolved. Germline V gene data show CDR1 as MNHEY and CDR2 as SVGAGI. The CDR3 runs 14 residues. Trimming removed 2 bases at V and 0 bases at J, with 5 bases between. CDR3 DNA sequence: TGTGCCAGCAGTTACGGGTTCTCTGGAAACACCATATATTTT. Its translation is CASSYGFSGNTIYF.

The chain joins TRBV2 to TRBJ1-2, with D hard to call. The germline V and J ends were trimmed by 2 bases and 6 bases, with 4 bases remaining between them. In germline, CDR1 is SNHLY, CDR2 FYNNEI. The CDR3 covers 11 residues. CDR3 nucleotide sequence: TGTGCCAGCAGTGAAATTGATGGCTACACCTTC. This sequence encodes CASSEIDGYTF.

The gene calls are TRBV5-5 and TRBJ2-7; D possibly matches TRBD1 or TRBD2 (6 bases each). The V end lost 4 bases, the J end lost 10 bases, and 12 bases lay between the germline ends. The CDR3 loop spans 11 amino acids. Germline lookup yields CDR1 SGHKS and CDR2 YYEKEE (reference sequence). CDR3 sequence: CASSERGEQYF. CDR3 nucleotides: TGTGCCAGCAGCGAAAGGGGGGAACAGTACTTC.

The chain recombines TRBV27 with TRBJ1-1; D is possibly TRBD1 (6 bases). Trimming removed 8 bases at V and 11 bases at J, with 24 bases between. Germline V CDR1 and CDR2: MNHEY, SMNVEV (reference sequence). The length of the CDR3 is 14 residues. This CDR3 is CASFSPGQWVRAFF. In nucleotides, the CDR3 is TGTGCCAGCTTCTCCCCGGGACAATGGGTAAGGGCTTTCTTT.

This sequence joins TRBV15 and TRBJ2-7; no reliable D call. Trimming removed 6 bases at V and 1 base at J, with 10 bases between. The length of the CDR3 is 13 residues. CDR1 LNHNV and CDR2 YYDKDF come from the germline V gene (reference sequence). Written as DNA, the CDR3 is TGTGCCACCAGTCATAAGTCGTCCTACGAGCAGTACTTC. Its translation is CATSHKSSYEQYF.

The chain combines TRBV9 with TRBJ2-2; the D gene is possibly TRBD1 (6 bases). This CDR3 region has 15 residues. Trimming took off 4 bases at V and 3 bases at J, with 13 bases between the two ends. Germline CDR1 SGDLS, CDR2 YYNGEE. DNA for the CDR3: TGTGCCAGCAGCCCAAACAGGGTGGACACCGGGGAGCTGTTTTTT. Protein product: CASSPNRVDTGELFF.

The genes are TRBV4-2 and TRBJ2-7; weak D call: TRBD1 (6 bases). There are 13 residues in the CDR3. V was clipped by 3 bases and J by 2 bases, with 8 bases between them. Per the germline V gene, CDR1 is LGHNA and CDR2 is YNFKEQ. The CDR3 nucleotides are TGTGCCAGCAGCCAGGGACAAACCTACGAGCAGTACTTC. This encodes CASSQGQTYEQYF.

This clone was detected many times. The V gene is TRBV6-4, the J gene TRBJ2-7; tentatively, D is TRBD1 or TRBD2 (6 bases each). V was shortened by 0 bases and J by 5 bases, with 14 bases between the two germline ends. Per germline, CDR1 MRHNA and CDR2 SNTAGT. CDR3 length: 15 residues. CDR3 in amino acids: CASSDSIRGVDEQYF. In DNA form, the CDR3 reads TGTGCCAGCAGTGACTCGATAAGGGGGGTCGACGAGCAGTACTTC.

This chain connects TRBV6-4 to TRBJ2-2, with 10 bases that match TRBD2. Germline values: CDR1 MRHNA, CDR2 SNTAGT. The V segment lost 6 bases and the J segment 1 base; nucleotides outside the gene matches: 2. The CDR3 loop spans 15 amino acids. The CDR3 sequence: CASSPSGGNTGELFF. The CDR3, as DNA: TGTGCCAGCAGCCCTAGCGGGGGGAACACCGGGGAGCTGTTTTTT.

The chain couples TRBV7-2 to TRBJ1-5, with a possible D match to TRBD1 (5 bases). Trimming shortened V by 1 base and J by 0 bases, and 13 bases separated the two germline ends. The germline CDR1 and CDR2 sequences are SGHTA and FQGNSA. The CDR3 is 17 amino acids. Here the CDR3 reads CASSLGLGDYSNQPQHF. CDR3 sequence (DNA): TGTGCCAGCAGCTTAGGTCTCGGGGACTATAGCAATCAGCCCCAGCATTTT.

The gene calls are TRBV7-2 and TRBJ2-5, with D possibly being TRBD1 or TRBD2 (5 bases each). Germline CDR1 and CDR2: SGHTA and FQGNSA. This CDR3 has 16 residues. V dropped 4 bases and J dropped 4 bases, with 19 bases sitting between them. The CDR3 loop is CASSSRAGRVGETQYF. The CDR3 bases are TGTGCCAGCAGCTCCAGGGCGGGCCGGGTTGGAGAGACCCAGTACTTC.

The chain carries TRBV9 and TRBJ2-5; 9 bases match TRBD1. This CDR3 contains 15 residues. Germline trimming cut 8 bases from V and 0 bases from J; bases unmatched to any gene: 8. CDR1 and CDR2 from the germline V gene are SGDLS and YYNGEE. CDR3 coding DNA: TGTGCCAGTTCCTCGTGGGACAGGGACCAAGAGACCCAGTACTTC. Amino acid sequence: CASSSWDRDQETQYF. Full variable domain (outside the CDR3, taken from reference TRBV9 and TRBJ2-5): DSGVTQTPKHLITATGQRVTLRCSPRSGDLSVYWYQQSLDQGLQFLIQYYNGEERAKGNILERFSAQQFPDLHSELNLSSLELGDSALYFCASSSWDRDQETQYFGPGTRLLVL.

The chain combines TRBV4-1 with TRBJ2-7, with 8 bases fitting TRBD2. The germline CDR1 and CDR2 sequences are MGHRA and YSYEKL. The length of the CDR3 is 17 residues. With V trimmed by 0 bases and J by 6 bases, 13 bases remained unmatched. The CDR3 DNA reads as TGCGCCAGCAGCCAAGATAAAGCGGGAGCGGTAATGGGCGAGCAGTACTTC. This sequence encodes CASSQDKAGAVMGEQYF.

CDR3 DNA sequence: TGTGCCAGCAGAATCAGGGGGTTGTATTACGAGCAGTACTTC. Translating it yields CASRIRGLYYEQYF. This chain links TRBV28 with TRBJ2-7; the match to TRBD1 covers 7 bases. Germline values: CDR1 MDHEN, CDR2 SYDVKM. The CDR3 totals 14 residues. After removal of 6 bases from V and 4 bases from J, the junction contained 9 bases not matched to a gene.

J is TRBJ1-5 and V is TRBV5-6; D unresolved. Germline-derived CDR1 and CDR2 are SGHDT and YYEEEE. This CDR3 spans 11 amino acids. V lost 3 bases to trimming and J lost 9 bases, with 7 bases between them. The CDR3 loop reads CASSSYPPQHF. The DNA of the CDR3 is TGTGCCAGCAGCTCCTATCCGCCCCAGCATTTT.

This clone is a singleton in its sample. V usage is TRBV30 and J usage is TRBJ2-5, with 12 bases lining up with TRBD2. CDR1 and CDR2 (germline): GTSNPN, SVGIG (reference sequence). J gave up 8 bases and V 1 base, and 11 bases lay outside the gene matches. The CDR3 is made up of 16 amino acids. CDR3 nucleotides: TGTGCCTGGAGTGACACTAGCGGGGGGCGCCTAGTTACCCAGTACTTC. As protein: CAWSDTSGGRLVTQYF.

V and J are TRBV4-3 and TRBJ1-5; no clear D gene. The germline V gene has CDR1 LGHNA and CDR2 YSLEER. V was trimmed by 2 bases and J by 5 bases, leaving 10 bases between them. The CDR3 has 14 residues. The CDR3 DNA reads as TGCGCCAGCAGCCAATTCGGGGAGGATCAGCCCCAGCATTTT. Its protein is CASSQFGEDQPQHF.

Here the CDR3 DNA reads TGTGCCAGCATCGGTGACAGGGAAAGCTCCTACGAGCAGTACTTC. This translates into CASIGDRESSYEQYF. V gene TRBV5-6 combines with J gene TRBJ2-7; TRBD1 matches at 7 bases. V shed 6 bases and J 0 bases; nucleotides not matched to a gene: 9. The CDR3 totals 15 residues. Germline CDR1 reads SGHDT; CDR2 reads YYEEEE.

The V and J genes are TRBV4-3 and TRBJ1-2; no clear D. CDR1 is LGHNA and CDR2 is YSLEER in the germline V gene. With 1 base removed from V and 8 bases from J, the gap between germline ends came to 20 bases. CDR3 length equals 16 residues. CDR3 sequence: CASSQGLGDKGPGYTF. DNA for the CDR3: TGCGCCAGCAGCCAAGGTTTAGGCGATAAAGGCCCGGGCTACACCTTC.

This rearrangement joins TRBV7-6 to TRBJ2-7, with D unresolved. V shed 2 bases and J shed 5 bases, with 13 bases lying between them. Germline V gives CDR1 SGHVS, CDR2 FNYEAQ. The CDR3 is 14 amino acids. The CDR3 loop is CASSLQMGTNEQYF. The DNA for the CDR3 is TGTGCCAGCAGCTTACAGATGGGTACTAACGAGCAGTACTTC.

The chain recombines TRBV18 with TRBJ1-2; 9 nucleotides line up with TRBD1. The trim removed 4 bases at V and 8 bases at J, leaving 14 bases unmatched. The CDR3 covers 16 residues. Germline CDR1 and CDR2: KGHSH and LQKENI. The DNA of the CDR3 is TGTGCCAGCTCACTTCCCCGGACAGGGGACGCGAGAGGCTACACCTTC. Translating gives CASSLPRTGDARGYTF.

The chain employs TRBV7-8 and TRBJ2-3, with 8 bases matching TRBD2. The J segment lost 5 bases and the V segment lost 3 bases, leaving 13 bases of the junction unmatched. This CDR3 contains 17 residues. Germline V gene lookup returns CDR1 SGHVS and CDR2 FQNEAQ. CDR3 sequence reads: CASSLVQAGVARDTQYF. The CDR3 DNA reads as TGTGCCAGCAGCTTGGTTCAAGCGGGAGTAGCCAGAGATACGCAGTATTTT. The full variable domain, in which reference TRBV7-8 and TRBJ2-3 provide the parts outside the CDR3, is GAGVSQSPRYKVAKRGQDVALRCDPISGHVSLFWYQQALGQGPEFLTYFQNEAQLDKSGLPSDRFFAERPEGSVSTLKIQRTQQEDSAVYLCASSLVQAGVARDTQYFGPGTRLTVL.

V gene TRBV7-8 combines with J gene TRBJ2-1; TRBD2 matches 9 bases. Germline V gene data show CDR1 as SGHVS and CDR2 as FQNEAQ. V was pared by 5 bases and J by 12 bases, with 14 bases of the junction left unmatched. The CDR3 is made up of 15 amino acids. The CDR3 loop is CASSPERAGGPGQFF. The CDR3 nucleotides are TGTGCCAGCAGCCCCGAACGCGCGGGGGGGCCGGGGCAGTTCTTC.

The J gene is TRBJ2-1, the V gene TRBV4-1, with 7 bases identical to TRBD2. The CDR3 has 14 residues. Trimming took 5 bases from V and 7 from J; bases not matched to a gene: 8. Germline-derived CDR1 and CDR2 are MGHRA and YSYEKL. The CDR3 DNA is TGCGCCAGCAGCTTATGGACTAGTGTGAATGAGCAGTTCTTC. Encoded protein: CASSLWTSVNEQFF.